Given below is one T cell receptor (beta chain) in context. The record originates from a study of cytomegalovirus exposure and HLA in healthy donors. PCR involved 60 Vbeta and 13 Jbeta primers. Sequenced by immunoSEQ multiplex PCR; TCRdb stores in-frame clones only, minus some. Of about 150,000 clones in the sample, approximately 84% are singletons; the top ten hold around 3.1%. The germline gives CDR1 SGDLS, CDR2 YYNGEE. CDR3 length: 18 residues. The ends lost 4 bases at V and 2 bases at J; junction bases unmatched: 9. This chain uses TRBV9 with TRBJ2-3; 14 bases line up with TRBD2. The sequenced sample consisted of PBMCs. This clonotype originated in a woman between 45 and 65 years old in good health and CMV-seropositive. This CDR3 reads CASSPRGLAGDSTDTQYF. In DNA form, the CDR3 reads TGTGCCAGCAGCCCCAGGGGACTAGCGGGAGATTCCACAGATACGCAGTATTTT.